The sample holds a few counts of the clone carrying this T cell receptor (beta chain). The antigen remains unidentified. The sample originates from a study of T-cell reconstitution after alpha-beta-depleted transplantation in children. This CDR3 has 12 residues. V lost 5 bases, J lost 4 bases, and 11 bases lay in between. Germline CDR1 reads SQVTM; CDR2 reads ANQGSEA. Using unique molecular identifiers, the investigators prepared the TCRbeta library. TCRdb redid the calling of the PCR reads with MiXCR, one entry per CDR3 protein. The table lists hundreds of thousands of distinct CDR3 sequences, around a sixth of them singletons. Findings and limits, study-wide: For some patients, TCRbeta diversity was high at day 60 because of recipient T cells and thymic progenitors that survived. In patients about two months after transplant, alpha-beta T cells reportedly arose from several hundred expanded graft clones. T-cell numbers and diversity, one year after transplant, stemmed largely from T cells that were newly produced.

V and J are TRBV29-1 and TRBJ1-2; the D is unclear. The source is a male patient between 2 and 15 years old who had a stem cell transplant for acute lymphoblastic leukemia, so the T cells may come from the graft donor. The specimen comprised PBMCs, mostly from graft donor cells, sampled 360 days after TCRalphabeta/CD19-depleted stem cell transplant. This chain's CDR3 is CSVYFSLYGYTF. The CDR3 DNA is TGCAGCGTTTACTTCTCCCTCTATGGCTACACCTTC.